This T cell receptor (beta chain) came from a study of T cell responses to AZD1222 COVID-19 vaccine. Study-wide background: Second-dose intervals near 4 or 12 weeks were combined.

Overall study findings and caveats: Seropositivity was recorded at baseline in only six AZD1222 recipients. Repertoire sampling occurred only after the peak T cell response. Clonal diversity may have been underestimated in mostly white British donors.

Germline values: CDR1 SGHDN, CDR2 FVKESK. Trimming pared 6 bases from V and 4 bases from J, leaving 12 bases between. This CDR3 is built from 13 residues. For this clone: The antigen is unknown.

Some clones are missing from TCRdb's copy, which holds only in-frame ones; the method was immunoSEQ multiplex PCR. The table has 99,000 or so clones, approximately 90% seen once; the top ten hold 2.5% to 3%. The sample consisted of peripheral blood, taken on day 0 of AZD1222 vaccination. This sequence joins TRBV14 and TRBJ1-2; D perhaps matches TRBD1 (6 bases). This receptor was taken from an adult in good health. As DNA, the CDR3 is TGTGCCAGCAGTCCTGACAGGATCTATGGCTACACCTTC. It translates to CASSPDRIYGYTF.